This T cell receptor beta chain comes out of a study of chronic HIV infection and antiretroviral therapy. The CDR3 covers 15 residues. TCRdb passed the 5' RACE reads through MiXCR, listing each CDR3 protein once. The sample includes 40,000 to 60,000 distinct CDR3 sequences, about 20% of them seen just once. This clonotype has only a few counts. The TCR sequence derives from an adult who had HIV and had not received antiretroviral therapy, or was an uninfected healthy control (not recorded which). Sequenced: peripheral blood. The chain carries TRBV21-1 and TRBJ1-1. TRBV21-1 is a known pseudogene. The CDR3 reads CASSKVTEMNTEAFF. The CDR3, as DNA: TGTGCCAGCAGCAAAGTTACAGAAATGAACACTGAAGCTTTCTTT.